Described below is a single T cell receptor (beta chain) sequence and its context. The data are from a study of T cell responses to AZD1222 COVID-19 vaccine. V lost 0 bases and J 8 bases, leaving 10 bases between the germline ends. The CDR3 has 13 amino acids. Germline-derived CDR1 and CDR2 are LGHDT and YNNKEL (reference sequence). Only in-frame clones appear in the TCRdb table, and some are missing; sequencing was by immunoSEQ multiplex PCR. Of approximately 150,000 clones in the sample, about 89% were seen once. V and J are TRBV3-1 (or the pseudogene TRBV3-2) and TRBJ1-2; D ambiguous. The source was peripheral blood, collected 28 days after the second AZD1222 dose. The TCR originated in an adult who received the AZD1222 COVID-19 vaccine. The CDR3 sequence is CASSQDRLRGYTF. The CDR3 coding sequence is TGTGCCAGCAGCCAAGATCGACTACGGGGCTACACCTTC.